A selection of T cell receptor beta chains follows, all from one sample in a study of OX40 agonist ivuxolimab in advanced cancers. Sequenced by immunoSEQ multiplex PCR; TCRdb stores in-frame clones only, minus some. Among approximately 55,000 clones, about nine tenths were seen once, and the ten largest hold roughly 17%. Here the sequenced sample was CD4+ or CD8+ T cells sorted from blood, taken in a trial of the OX40 agonist ivuxolimab. Every receptor here comes from an adult with an advanced solid tumor such as melanoma, head and neck, liver or kidney cancer. CDR3s include the opening cysteine and the closing phenylalanine or tryptophan. D genes are given only for firm matches. Only part of the rows carry a size: once, few, many, or a class if the clone is expanded.

d_gene	v_gene	j_gene	abundance	CDR3aa	CDR3nt
NA	TRBV6-6	TRBJ2-1	NA	CASRPGLLTYEQFF	TGTGCCAGCAGGCCGGGACTGTTAACTTATGAGCAGTTCTTC
TRBD2	TRBV5-1	TRBJ2-3	NA	CASSPTAGDSTDTQYF	TGCGCCAGCAGCCCCACGGCGGGGGACAGCACAGATACGCAGTATTTT
TRBD1	TRBV4-2	TRBJ1-1	NA	CASSFRQGAAEAFF	TGTGCCAGCAGCTTTCGACAGGGGGCCGCTGAAGCTTTCTTT
TRBD1	TRBV7-8	TRBJ1-6	NA	CASSLGQGDSPLHF	TGTGCCAGCAGCTTAGGACAGGGGGATTCACCCCTCCACTTT
NA	TRBV9	TRBJ2-7	NA	CASSVSDQSEKQYF	TGTGCCAGCAGCGTGAGTGATCAGTCGGAGAAGCAGTACTTC
TRBD1	TRBV5-6	TRBJ1-4	few	CASSSSRQGAGTNEKLFF	TGTGCCAGCAGCTCGTCGAGACAGGGGGCTGGAACTAATGAAAAACTGTTTTTT
NA	TRBV28	TRBJ1-4	NA	CGSLSAGSDFREKLFF	TGTGGGTCTCTATCGGCAGGGTCGGATTTCCGTGAAAAACTGTTTTTT
NA	TRBV5-1	TRBJ2-2	NA	CASSDQGSVVTGELFF	TGCGCCAGCAGCGATCAGGGATCTGTCGTTACCGGGGAGCTGTTTTTT
NA	TRBV25-1	TRBJ2-3	NA	CASSPRVVTDTQYF	TGTGCCAGCAGTCCCCGGGTAGTCACAGATACGCAGTATTTT
TRBD2	TRBV11-3	TRBJ2-1	NA	CASSSHGRGTYNEQFF	TGTGCCAGCAGCTCCCACGGGAGGGGAACCTACAATGAGCAGTTCTTC
NA	TRBV18	TRBJ2-5	NA	CASSLGLLETQYF	TGTGCCAGCTCACTTGGACTACTAGAGACCCAGTACTTC
NA	TRBV5-6	TRBJ2-3	few	CASSLETTPLTDTQYF	TGTGCCAGCAGCTTGGAGACGACCCCGCTCACAGATACGCAGTATTTT
NA	TRBV19	TRBJ1-6	NA	CASKLSSYNSPLHF	TGTGCCAGTAAACTAAGCTCCTATAATTCACCCCTCCACTTT
NA	TRBV5-1	TRBJ1-1	NA	CASSLGPGVSTEAFF	TGCGCCAGCAGCTTGGGGCCAGGGGTGAGCACTGAAGCTTTCTTT
NA	TRBV19	TRBJ2-7	NA	CATTVSDPYEQYF	TGTGCCACCACGGTGTCTGACCCCTACGAGCAGTACTTC
NA	TRBV12-5	TRBJ1-2	many	CASGLSGTNYGYTF	TGTGCTAGTGGTTTGTCAGGGACTAACTATGGCTACACCTTC
NA	TRBV5-1	TRBJ2-7	NA	CASSLTVTYEQYF	TGCGCCAGCAGCTTAACAGTTACCTACGAGCAGTACTTC
NA	TRBV7-3	TRBJ1-1	NA	CASSPEGANTEAFF	TGTGCCAGCAGCCCCGAAGGGGCGAACACTGAAGCTTTCTTT
NA	TRBV27	TRBJ2-3	NA	CASSSGVTQYF	TGTGCCAGCAGTTCAGGGGTTACGCAGTATTTT
NA	TRBV11-2	TRBJ1-1	NA	CASSLDDLRRTEAFF	TGTGCCAGCAGCTTAGATGACCTCCGGCGAACTGAAGCTTTCTTT
TRBD2	TRBV5-1	TRBJ2-5	NA	CASSLKLAGRYQETQYF	TGCGCCAGCAGCTTGAAACTAGCGGGGAGGTACCAAGAGACCCAGTACTTC
NA	TRBV7-3	TRBJ2-7	once	CASRGSEQYF	TGTGCCAGCCGGGGATCCGAGCAGTACTTC
NA	TRBV18	TRBJ2-7	NA	CASSPTQGSYEQYF	TGTGCCAGCTCACCAACCCAGGGATCCTACGAGCAGTACTTC
TRBD2	TRBV11-2	TRBJ2-7	NA	CASSLLLAGDGSYEQYF	TGTGCCAGCAGCTTATTACTAGCGGGGGATGGCTCCTACGAGCAGTACTTC
TRBD2	TRBV7-9	TRBJ2-2	NA	CASSLRKGLAGTGELFF	TGTGCCAGCAGCTTGAGGAAGGGACTAGCGGGCACCGGGGAGCTGTTTTTT
NA	TRBV5-6	TRBJ2-5	NA	CASSLILAETQYF	TGTGCCAGCAGCTTGATTCTGGCTGAGACCCAGTACTTC
NA	TRBV18	TRBJ1-5	NA	CASSPGRLYSNQPQHF	TGTGCCAGCTCACCAGGAAGGCTTTATAGCAATCAGCCCCAGCATTTT
NA	TRBV7-9	TRBJ1-5	NA	CASSLSGYSNQPQHF	TGTGCCAGCAGCTTAAGTGGGTATAGCAATCAGCCCCAGCATTTT
NA	TRBV11-2	TRBJ1-1	NA	CASSLRGVGGAHTEAFF	TGTGCCAGCAGCTTAAGGGGTGTTGGGGGGGCGCACACTGAAGCTTTCTTT
NA	TRBV28	TRBJ1-5	NA	CASSLGIQPQHF	TGTGCCAGCAGTCTTGGGATTCAGCCCCAGCATTTT
NA	TRBV28	TRBJ2-2	NA	CASSGLDGSRGGELFF	TGTGCCAGCAGTGGGCTTGACGGTTCAAGGGGGGGGGAGCTGTTTTTT
TRBD1	TRBV9	TRBJ2-2	NA	CASSVSDRGAGELFF	TGTGCCAGCAGCGTATCTGACAGGGGAGCCGGGGAGCTGTTTTTT
TRBD2	TRBV2	TRBJ2-1	NA	CASSVLAGYNEQFF	TGTGCCAGCAGTGTTCTAGCGGGGTACAATGAGCAGTTCTTC
NA	TRBV9	TRBJ2-3	NA	CASSVSFSTDTQYF	TGTGCCAGCAGCGTATCCTTTAGTACAGATACGCAGTATTTT
TRBD2	TRBV11-2	TRBJ2-3	NA	CASRGGLAGRTDTQYF	TGTGCCAGCAGGGGGGGACTAGCGGGACGCACAGATACGCAGTATTTT
NA	TRBV2	TRBJ2-2	NA	CASIPPMGAVPSANTGELFF	TGTGCCAGCATCCCCCCGATGGGTGCCGTCCCCTCAGCGAACACCGGGGAGCTGTTTTTT
NA	TRBV27	TRBJ2-7	NA	CASSYKGPYEQYF	TGTGCCAGCAGCTATAAGGGCCCCTACGAGCAGTACTTC
NA	TRBV20-1	TRBJ2-7	NA	CSADFTYEQYF	TGCAGTGCTGATTTTACCTACGAGCAGTACTTC
NA	TRBV9	TRBJ2-1	NA	CASSVAPASSDEQFF	TGTGCCAGCAGCGTAGCCCCCGCCTCAAGCGATGAGCAGTTCTTC
TRBD2	TRBV28	TRBJ2-5	NA	CASSGGRETQYF	TGTGCCAGTTCGGGAGGGAGAGAGACCCAGTACTTC
TRBD2	TRBV10-1	TRBJ2-1	NA	CASTGTSGSSYNEQFF	TGCGCCAGCACCGGGACTAGCGGGAGCTCCTACAATGAGCAGTTCTTC